This T cell receptor (beta chain) emerged from a study of T cell responses to AZD1222 COVID-19 vaccine. Findings of the study overall: White British ancestry dominated among donors, who included more females, and clonal diversity was possibly underestimated.

Remarks on this clone: Its matching antigen is unknown.

Measured with immunoSEQ multiplex PCR; TCRdb has only the in-frame clones, and not every one. The sample holds roughly 160,000 clones, 80% to 90% seen once. The clonotype was recovered from an adult in good health. The sequences come from peripheral blood, collected on day 0 of AZD1222 vaccination.

In nucleotides, the CDR3 is TGTGCCATCAGTGACCCAGGTGCGGTGACACTGAGCAGAAGAGAGTCAGATACGCAGTATTTT. It specifies CAISDPGAVTLSRRESDTQYF. This rearrangement joins TRBV10-3 to TRBJ2-3, with D uncertain. Trimming removed 3 bases at V and 4 bases at J, with 32 bases between. Germline V gene lookup returns CDR1 ENHRY and CDR2 SYGVKD. CDR3 length: 21 amino acids.